These 24 T cell receptor beta chains were sequenced from one sample in a study of shared clonotypes between healthy human individuals. The method was immunoSEQ multiplex PCR; TCRdb's version includes in-frame clones alone and lacks a portion of them. This sample carries hundreds of thousands of clones, roughly 72% of them seen once, and the ten largest clones take 1.5% to 2%. The sequenced material came from memory CD4+ T cells sorted from blood. The subset is: CD45RA-negative fraction. All receptors derive from a woman aged 25 to 45 in good health.

The gene calls are TRBV30 and TRBJ2-2; 7 bases are a match to TRBD2. Germline V gene lookup returns CDR1 GTSNPN and CDR2 SVGIG (reference sequence). The CDR3 spans 14 residues. J gave up 1 base and V 4 bases, and 3 bases lay outside the gene matches. CDR3: CAWKAGVNTGELFF. In nucleotides, the CDR3 is TGTGCCTGGAAGGCGGGAGTGAACACCGGGGAGCTGTTTTTT.

The table lists this clone with a few counts. This chain links TRBV7-6 with TRBJ2-5; D is unclear. This CDR3 spans 16 amino acids. Germline assignment: CDR1 SGHVS and CDR2 FNYEAQ. The germline V and J ends were trimmed by 5 bases and 7 bases, with 23 bases remaining between them. The CDR3, as DNA: TGTGCCAGCAGCCCTTACCGACCCCCCATCACGGGGACCCAGTACTTC. It encodes CASSPYRPPITGTQYF.

The chain combines TRBV6-1 with TRBJ2-1; D remains unclear. Trimming cost V 7 bases and J 3 bases, with 7 bases left between them. Germline CDR1 and CDR2: MNHNS and SASEGT. There are 12 residues in the CDR3. CDR3 sequence (DNA): TGTGCCAGCAACCACGGCTACAATGAGCAGTTCTTC. Amino acids: CASNHGYNEQFF.

This clone was counted once. The chain carries TRBV29-1 and TRBJ1-2, with D uncertain. V was trimmed by 8 bases and J by 3 bases, leaving 16 bases between them. Germline-derived CDR1 and CDR2 are SQVTM and ANQGSEA. The CDR3 has 13 amino acids. The CDR3 DNA sequence: TGCAGCTCCCCCCTGGGGTGGGACTATGGCTACACCTTC. Translated: CSSPLGWDYGYTF.

CDR3 DNA sequence: TGTGCCAGTACAGGGAAGAGGAGGGATGGCTACACCTTC. It translates to CASTGKRRDGYTF. The chain uses TRBV6-1 and TRBJ1-2; D possibly corresponds to TRBD1 (6 bases). Germline V gene data show CDR1 as MNHNS and CDR2 as SASEGT. Trimming stripped 9 bases from V and 6 bases from J, with 17 bases between. CDR3 length: 13 residues.

This chain joins TRBV2 and TRBJ2-1, with 11 bases that match TRBD2. V lost 4 bases to trimming and J lost 9 bases; unmatched junction nucleotides: 8. Germline CDR1 reads SNHLY; CDR2 reads FYNNEI. This CDR3 region has 15 residues. The CDR3 DNA is TGTGCCAGCAGTGGGAGACTAGCGGGATACGGTGAGCAGTTCTTC. Translated, it gives CASSGRLAGYGEQFF.

The gene calls are TRBV19 and TRBJ1-5, with a possible D match to TRBD1 (5 bases). The CDR3 totals 14 residues. CDR1 and CDR2 from the germline V gene are LNHDA and SQIVND (reference sequence). Trimming stripped 6 bases from V and 5 bases from J, with 14 bases between. For the CDR3, the DNA is TGTGCCAGTAGGTCCGACAGATACGATCAGCCCCAGCATTTT. Translated: CASRSDRYDQPQHF.

The table lists this clone with a few counts. This chain connects TRBV18 to TRBJ2-3; 7 positions agree with TRBD2. The CDR3 is 15 residues long. V was clipped by 0 bases and J by 2 bases; unmatched bases: 2. In germline, CDR1 is KGHSH, CDR2 LQKENI. For the CDR3, the DNA is TGTGCCAGCTCACCACCGGCGGGAGTCACAGATACGCAGTATTTT. This gives the protein CASSPPAGVTDTQYF.

The chain is built from TRBV5-4 and TRBJ2-1, with 7 nucleotides matching TRBD1. Unmatched junction bases numbered 9, after V lost 4 bases and J lost 2 bases. CDR1 is SGHNT and CDR2 is YYREEE in the germline V gene (reference sequence). The CDR3 sequence is 16 residues long. CDR3 in amino acids: CASSRDSSSAYNEQFF. The DNA of the CDR3 is TGTGCCAGCAGCCGGGACAGTTCGTCGGCCTACAATGAGCAGTTCTTC.

The chain couples TRBV6-5 to TRBJ1-1; 8 bases align to TRBD1. CDR3 size: 14 residues. Germline V lookup: CDR1 MNHEY, CDR2 SVGAGI. Trimming removed 6 bases from V and 5 bases from J; junction bases left unmatched: 8. This CDR3 is CASRTYRGGTEAFF. The CDR3 coding sequence is TGTGCCAGCAGAACATACAGGGGGGGGACTGAAGCTTTCTTT.

Of note for this clone: Other DNA sequences in the sample encode the same CDR3. The chain employs TRBV4-2 and TRBJ2-1, with D hard to call. CDR1 LGHNA and CDR2 YNFKEQ come from the germline V gene. This CDR3 spans 13 amino acids. V lost 0 bases and J 5 bases, leaving 5 bases between the germline ends. CDR3 loop: CASSQDRNNEQFF. The DNA for the CDR3 is TGTGCCAGCAGCCAAGATCGGAACAATGAGCAGTTCTTC.

This clone was recorded a few times. This chain joins TRBV18 and TRBJ2-1; D is perhaps TRBD2 (5 bases). The CDR3 is 13 amino acids. Germline V gene lookup returns CDR1 KGHSH and CDR2 LQKENI. V lost 2 bases and J 8 bases, leaving 10 bases between the germline ends. CDR3 DNA sequence: TGTGCCAGCTCACCAGGCGGGCCCCATGAGCAGTTCTTC. Its translation is CASSPGGPHEQFF. The full variable domain, its missing parts supplied by reference TRBV18 and TRBJ2-1, is NAGVMQNPRHLVRRRGQEARLRCSPMKGHSHVYWYRQLPEEGLKFMVYLQKENIIDESGMPKERFSAEFPKEGPSILRIQQVVRGDSAAYFCASSPGGPHEQFFGPGTRLTVL.

This chain uses TRBV9 with TRBJ1-5; TRBD1 aligns across 7 bases. The CDR3 has 17 amino acids. The J segment lost 8 bases and the V segment lost 2 bases, leaving 16 bases of the junction unmatched. Germline V gives CDR1 SGDLS, CDR2 YYNGEE. CDR3 DNA: TGTGCCAGCAGCGTCGGGTTGGGAAACAGGGGTTCGGAGCCCCAGCATTTT. Protein sequence: CASSVGLGNRGSEPQHF.

CDR3 nucleotide sequence: TGCAGCGTTGCCCGTCCGGGACTAACCTACAATGAGCAGTTCTTC. Translated, it gives CSVARPGLTYNEQFF. The rearrangement joins TRBV29-1 to TRBJ2-1, with 7 bases that match TRBD2. Per germline, CDR1 SQVTM and CDR2 ANQGSEA. V gave up 4 bases and J gave up 2 bases; unmatched junction bases: 8. The CDR3 has 15 residues.

The rearrangement links TRBV7-2 to TRBJ2-3, with D maybe TRBD2 (7 bases). CDR1 is SGHTA and CDR2 is FQGNSA in the germline V gene. V was shortened by 2 bases and J by 1 base, with 16 bases between the two germline ends. This CDR3 has 17 amino acids. The DNA of the CDR3 is TGTGCCAGCAGCTTACGGGGGAGGGGGTCTGGCACAGATACGCAGTATTTT. As protein: CASSLRGRGSGTDTQYF.

This rearrangement joins TRBV5-1 to TRBJ2-1, with 13 bases fitting TRBD2. V gave up 4 bases and J gave up 7 bases; unmatched junction bases: 14. The CDR3 sequence is 18 residues long. From germline, CDR1 is SGHRS and CDR2 YFSETQ. The CDR3, as DNA: TGCGCCAGCAGCCCCGGAGGACTAGCGGGAGTTTTGCGGAATGAGCAGTTCTTC. As protein: CASSPGGLAGVLRNEQFF.

This clone was observed a few times. V is TRBV27 and J is TRBJ2-7; TRBD2 agrees at 8 bases. The CDR3 has 14 residues. The germline CDR1 and CDR2 sequences are MNHEY and SMNVEV (reference sequence). The J segment lost 2 bases and the V segment lost 4 bases, leaving 4 bases of the junction unmatched. The CDR3 DNA follows: TGTGCCAGCAGTTCGGTAGCGGGGACCTACGAGCAGTACTTC. It encodes CASSSVAGTYEQYF.

This clone turned up a few times. The V gene is TRBV27, the J gene TRBJ2-3, with 8 bases aligning to TRBD1. The CDR3 totals 13 residues. With V trimmed by 9 bases and J by 2 bases, 4 bases remained unmatched. Germline CDR1 and CDR2: MNHEY and SMNVEV (reference sequence). CDR3 residues: CASGTGYTDTQYF. For the CDR3, the DNA is TGTGCCAGTGGGACAGGCTACACAGATACGCAGTATTTT.

The chain has TRBV18 and TRBJ1-5, with unresolved D. Trimming shortened V by 3 bases and J by 3 bases, and 9 bases separated the two germline ends. This CDR3 has 14 amino acids. CDR1 and CDR2 from the germline V gene are KGHSH and LQKENI. The CDR3 is CASSPTINNQPQHF. CDR3 sequence (DNA): TGTGCCAGCTCACCGACAATTAACAATCAGCCCCAGCATTTT.

This clone came up a few times. The chain recombines TRBV7-2 with TRBJ2-1; a weak D match, TRBD1 (6 bases). Germline CDR1 and CDR2: SGHTA and FQGNSA. The CDR3 extends over 15 amino acids. V shed 4 bases and J shed 9 bases, with 19 bases lying between them. CDR3 protein: CASSSTALVQGEQFF. CDR3 in DNA: TGTGCCAGCAGCTCTACCGCCCTAGTACAGGGTGAGCAGTTCTTC.

This clone was detected only once. J is TRBJ2-7 and V is TRBV6-5; the D gene is possibly TRBD2 (6 bases). CDR1 is MNHEY and CDR2 is SVGAGI in the germline V gene. The V end lost 6 bases, the J end lost 1 base, and 13 bases lay between the germline ends. This CDR3 is 14 amino acids long. CDR3 loop: CASRSSVPSYEQYF. In DNA form, the CDR3 reads TGTGCCAGCAGATCTAGCGTACCGTCCTACGAGCAGTACTTC.

This clone was seen only once. A clone one base away is much larger, so this may be a read error. Other DNA variants within this sample encode the same CDR3. The chain recombines TRBV5-1 with TRBJ2-1; D perhaps matches TRBD2 (6 bases). The CDR3 has 15 amino acids. V dropped 3 bases and J dropped 0 bases, with 10 bases sitting between them. Germline values: CDR1 SGHRS, CDR2 YFSETQ. CDR3 protein: CASSWDSSSYNEQFF. The CDR3 bases are TGCGCCAGCAGCTGGGACTCAAGCTCCTACAATGAGCAGTTCTTC. The full variable domain, its missing parts supplied by reference TRBV5-1 and TRBJ2-1, is KAGVTQTPRYLIKTRGQQVTLSCSPISGHRSVSWYQQTPGQGLQFLFEYFSETQRNKGNFPGRFSGRQFSNSRSEMNVSTLELGDSALYLCASSWDSSSYNEQFFGPGTRLTVL.

The chain employs TRBV27 and TRBJ1-2, with D possibly matching TRBD1 (6 bases). The CDR3 extends over 18 amino acids. Germline V CDR1 and CDR2: MNHEY, SMNVEV (reference sequence). Trimming took 5 bases from V and 4 from J, leaving 26 bases between them. The CDR3 is CASSPFRRGAFNLYGYTF. CDR3 nucleotide sequence: TGTGCCAGCAGTCCCTTCCGACGGGGGGCGTTTAACCTCTATGGCTACACCTTC.

The rearrangement uses TRBV7-9 and TRBJ2-7, with 8 bases that match TRBD1. This CDR3 is built from 15 residues. The germline V gene encodes CDR1 SEHNR and CDR2 FQNEAQ (reference sequence). Trimming took 5 bases from V and 2 from J; bases not matched to a gene: 8. The CDR3 DNA follows: TGTGCCAGCAGCCCCGTCCGACAGGGGCCCTACGAGCAGTACTTC. It encodes CASSPVRQGPYEQYF. Based on the CDR3 plus reference TRBV7-9 and TRBJ2-7, the full variable domain is DTGVSQNPRHKITKRGQNVTFRCDPISEHNRLYWYRQTLGQGPEFLTYFQNEAQLEKSRLLSDRFSAERPKGSFSTLEIQRTEQGDSAMYLCASSPVRQGPYEQYFGPGTRLTVT.